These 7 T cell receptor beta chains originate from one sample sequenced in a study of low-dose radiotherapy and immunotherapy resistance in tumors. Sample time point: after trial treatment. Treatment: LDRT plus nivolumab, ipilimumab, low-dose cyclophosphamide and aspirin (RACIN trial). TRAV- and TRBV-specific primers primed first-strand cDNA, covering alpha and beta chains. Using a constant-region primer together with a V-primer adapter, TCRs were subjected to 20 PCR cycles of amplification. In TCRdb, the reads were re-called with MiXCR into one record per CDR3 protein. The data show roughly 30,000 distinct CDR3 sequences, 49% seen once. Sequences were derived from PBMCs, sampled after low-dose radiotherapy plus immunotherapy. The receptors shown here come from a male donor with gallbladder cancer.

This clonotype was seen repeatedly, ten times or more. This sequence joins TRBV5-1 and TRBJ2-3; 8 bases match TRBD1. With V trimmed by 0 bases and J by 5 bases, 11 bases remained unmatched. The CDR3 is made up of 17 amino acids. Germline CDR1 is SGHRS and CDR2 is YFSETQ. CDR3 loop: CASSLAFQGASGDTQYF. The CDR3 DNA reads TGCGCCAGCAGCTTGGCCTTTCAGGGGGCTTCCGGAGATACGCAGTATTTT. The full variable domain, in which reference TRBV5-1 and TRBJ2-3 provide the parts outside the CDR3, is KAGVTQTPRYLIKTRGQQVTLSCSPISGHRSVSWYQQTPGQGLQFLFEYFSETQRNKGNFPGRFSGRQFSNSRSEMNVSTLELGDSALYLCASSLAFQGASGDTQYFGPGTRLTVL.

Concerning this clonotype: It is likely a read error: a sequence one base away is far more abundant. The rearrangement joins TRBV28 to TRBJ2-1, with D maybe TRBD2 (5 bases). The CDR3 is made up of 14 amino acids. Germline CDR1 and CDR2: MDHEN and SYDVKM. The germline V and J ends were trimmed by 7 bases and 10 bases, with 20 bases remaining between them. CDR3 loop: CASTLSGFSYEQFF. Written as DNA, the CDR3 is TGTGCCAGCACCCTTTCGGGGTTTTCCTACGAGCAGTTCTTC.

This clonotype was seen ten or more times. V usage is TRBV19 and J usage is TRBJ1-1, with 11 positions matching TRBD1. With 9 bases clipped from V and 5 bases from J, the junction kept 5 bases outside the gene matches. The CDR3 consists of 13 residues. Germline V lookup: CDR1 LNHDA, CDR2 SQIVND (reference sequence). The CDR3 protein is CASGQGARTEAFF. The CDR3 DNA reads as TGTGCCAGCGGACAGGGGGCAAGGACTGAAGCTTTCTTT.

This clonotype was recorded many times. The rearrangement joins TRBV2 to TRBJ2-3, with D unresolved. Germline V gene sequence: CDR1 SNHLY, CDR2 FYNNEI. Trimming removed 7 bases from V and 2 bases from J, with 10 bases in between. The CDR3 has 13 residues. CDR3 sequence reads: CASNGFFTDTQYF. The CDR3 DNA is TGTGCCAGCAATGGGTTTTTCACAGATACGCAGTATTTT.

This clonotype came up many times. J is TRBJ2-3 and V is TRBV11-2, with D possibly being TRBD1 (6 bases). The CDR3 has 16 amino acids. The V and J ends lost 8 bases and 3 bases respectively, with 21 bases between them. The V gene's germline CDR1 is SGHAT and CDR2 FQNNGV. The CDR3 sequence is CASGRLGLRGTDTQYF. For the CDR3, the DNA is TGTGCCAGCGGACGCCTGGGTTTAAGGGGGACAGATACGCAGTATTTT.

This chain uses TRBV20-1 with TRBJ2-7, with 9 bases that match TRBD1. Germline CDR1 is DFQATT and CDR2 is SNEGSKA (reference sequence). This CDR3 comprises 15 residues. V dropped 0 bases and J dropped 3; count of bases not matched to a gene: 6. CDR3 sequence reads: CSARDHRGLVYEQYF. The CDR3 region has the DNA TGCAGTGCTAGAGATCACAGGGGGCTAGTCTACGAGCAGTACTTC.

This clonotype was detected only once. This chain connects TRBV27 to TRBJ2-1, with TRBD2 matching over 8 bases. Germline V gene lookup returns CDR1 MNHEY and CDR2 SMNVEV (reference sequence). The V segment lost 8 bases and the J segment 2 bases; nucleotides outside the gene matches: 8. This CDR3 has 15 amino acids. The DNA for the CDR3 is TGTGCCAGCGGCCCGGCGGGAGGTACCTACAATGAGCAGTTCTTC. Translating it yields CASGPAGGTYNEQFF.